The 27 T cell receptor beta chains in this list originate from one sample, sequenced in a study of blood T cell repertoires in COVID-19. This table comes from immunoSEQ multiplex PCR, and its TCRdb copy is limited to in-frame clones, with some not included. The data contain 78,000 or so clones, approximately 83% of them singletons. Material: peripheral blood. All receptors derive from a woman aged 60-75 years with acute or convalescent COVID-19.

The chain recombines TRBV6-5 with TRBJ1-5, with 7 bases fitting TRBD1. The length of the CDR3 is 13 residues. CDR1 and CDR2 (germline): MNHEY, SVGAGI. Trimming took 6 bases from V and 3 from J; bases not matched to a gene: 2. CDR3 protein: CASRTGNNQPQHF. CDR3 sequence (DNA): TGTGCCAGCAGGACAGGGAACAATCAGCCCCAGCATTTT.

This chain joins TRBV7-2 and TRBJ2-2, with D hard to call. CDR3 length equals 14 residues. Between the trimmed V and J ends, which lost 5 bases and 4 bases, there was a span of 11 bases. CDR1 SGHTA and CDR2 FQGNSA come from the germline V gene. The CDR3 bases are TGTGCCAGCAGCGTCCAATTACTCACCGGGGAGCTGTTTTTT. This sequence encodes CASSVQLLTGELFF. The variable domain in full, with the rest retrieved from reference TRBV7-2 and TRBJ2-2, is GAGVSQSPSNKVTEKGKDVELRCDPISGHTALYWYRQSLGQGLEFLIYFQGNSAPDKSGLPSDRFSAERTGGSVSTLTIQRTQQEDSAVYLCASSVQLLTGELFFGEGSRLTVL.

This chain uses TRBV18 with TRBJ1-5; 9 bases are a match to TRBD1. Trimming took 1 base from V and 5 from J; bases not matched to a gene: 3. The CDR3 has 15 amino acids. Germline V gene data show CDR1 as KGHSH and CDR2 as LQKENI. The CDR3 is CASSPQQGADQPQHF. The CDR3 DNA reads as TGTGCCAGCTCACCACAACAGGGGGCGGATCAGCCCCAGCATTTT.

CDR3 nucleotide sequence: TGTGCCAGCAGCTTAGTAGAGGGAGGAGGAAGTGGCTACACCTTC. Its translation: CASSLVEGGGSGYTF. The chain is built from TRBV11-2 and TRBJ1-2, with D unresolved. Trimming removed 1 base at V and 7 bases at J, with 16 bases between. This CDR3 has 15 residues. The germline gives CDR1 SGHAT, CDR2 FQNNGV.

The chain couples TRBV2 to TRBJ2-7, with 8 bases lining up with TRBD1. This CDR3 has 15 amino acids. From germline, CDR1 is SNHLY and CDR2 FYNNEI. Trimming removed 1 base from V and 6 bases from J; junction bases left unmatched: 8. The chain's CDR3 is CASSEVGITGGEQYF. CDR3 nucleotides: TGTGCCAGCAGTGAAGTCGGTATCACAGGGGGCGAGCAGTACTTC.

CDR3: CASSMVGSQEGYTF. DNA for the CDR3: TGTGCCAGTAGTATGGTGGGCAGTCAGGAAGGCTACACCTTC. The V and J genes are TRBV19 and TRBJ1-2; D is uncertain. This CDR3 is built from 14 residues. V was trimmed by 3 bases and J by 8 bases, leaving 16 bases between them. CDR1 and CDR2 from the germline V gene are LNHDA and SQIVND (reference sequence).

The J gene is TRBJ1-2, the V gene TRBV14; possible D gene TRBD1, 6 bases. Trimming removed 2 bases at V and 2 bases at J, with 6 bases between. Germline lookup yields CDR1 SGHDN and CDR2 FVKESK. The CDR3 spans 13 residues. CDR3 protein: CASSQQGNYGYTF. In DNA form, the CDR3 reads TGTGCCAGCAGCCAACAGGGGAACTATGGCTACACCTTC.

The chain recombines TRBV19 with TRBJ1-2, with TRBD1 matching 9 bases. The germline V gene has CDR1 LNHDA and CDR2 SQIVND (reference sequence). The CDR3 runs to 14 residues. Unmatched junction bases numbered 2, after V lost 5 bases and J lost 1 base. The CDR3 is CASSVDRGNYGYTF. For the CDR3, the DNA is TGTGCCAGTAGTGTGGACAGGGGTAACTATGGCTACACCTTC.

The V call is TRBV2, the J call TRBJ2-7; TRBD2 might be the D (7 bases). This CDR3 contains 13 residues. Germline V gene lookup returns CDR1 SNHLY and CDR2 FYNNEI. Between the trimmed V and J ends, which lost 7 bases and 0 bases, there was a span of 10 bases. CDR3 sequence (DNA): TGTGCCAGCATGGGGGGGGCCTCCTACGAGCAGTACTTC. This translates into CASMGGASYEQYF.

This chain connects TRBV9 to TRBJ2-5, with 13 bases aligning to TRBD2. This CDR3 has 14 residues. V trimming: 7 bases; J trimming: 5 bases; junction bases outside the gene matches: 5. CDR1 is SGDLS and CDR2 is YYNGEE in the germline V gene. The CDR3 is CASGTSGVLETQYF. The DNA of the CDR3 is TGTGCCAGCGGGACTAGCGGGGTCCTGGAGACCCAGTACTTC.

This clone appeared a single time. The chain links TRBV6-5 to TRBJ1-1; a possible D gene is TRBD1 (6 bases). Germline CDR1 is MNHEY and CDR2 is SVGAGI. CDR3 length equals 15 residues. Trimming cost V 4 bases and J 1 base, with 13 bases left between them. CDR3 sequence: CASSSGRGQNTEAFF. DNA for the CDR3: TGTGCCAGCAGTTCTGGCCGGGGACAGAACACTGAAGCTTTCTTT.

The chain joins TRBV19 to TRBJ1-5, with D possibly TRBD1 on 6 matching bases. With 5 bases removed from V and 0 bases from J, the gap between germline ends came to 11 bases. This CDR3 comprises 15 residues. The germline gives CDR1 LNHDA, CDR2 SQIVND (reference sequence). CDR3 protein: CASSPDSYSNQPQHF. The CDR3, as DNA: TGTGCCAGTAGTCCGGACAGTTATAGCAATCAGCCCCAGCATTTT.

The V gene is TRBV7-6, the J gene TRBJ2-5; tentatively, D is TRBD1 (5 bases). CDR1 SGHVS and CDR2 FNYEAQ come from the germline V gene. This CDR3 region has 15 residues. Deletions cut 2 bases from V and 5 bases from J, with 15 bases between. DNA for the CDR3: TGTGCCAGCAGCTTAAGTGGGGCCCTCGGGGAGACCCAGTACTTC. Protein: CASSLSGALGETQYF.

This clone has just a few counts. V gene TRBV5-5 combines with J gene TRBJ1-6; 8 bases agree with TRBD1. The CDR3 spans 15 residues. Germline values: CDR1 SGHKS, CDR2 YYEKEE (reference sequence). After removal of 0 bases from V and 8 bases from J, the junction contained 4 bases not matched to a gene. DNA of the CDR3: TGTGCCAGCAGCTTGGCCCCGACAGGGGATTCACCCCTCCACTTT. Residues: CASSLAPTGDSPLHF. Full variable domain (outside the CDR3, taken from reference TRBV5-5 and TRBJ1-6): DAGVTQSPTHLIKTRGQQVTLRCSPISGHKSVSWYQQVLGQGPQFIFQYYEKEERGRGNFPDRFSARQFPNYSSELNVNALLLGDSALYLCASSLAPTGDSPLHFGNGTRLTVT.

The chain uses TRBV29-1 and TRBJ1-2; maybe TRBD1 (6 bases). Germline V gives CDR1 SQVTM, CDR2 ANQGSEA. V lost 8 bases and J 4 bases, leaving 17 bases between the germline ends. This CDR3 is built from 13 residues. DNA for the CDR3: TGCAGCACCAGCAGGGGTTCCGGCTATGGCTACACCTTC. Amino acids: CSTSRGSGYGYTF.

CDR3 loop: CASSSQPKRTGSSYNSPLHF. The CDR3 DNA is TGTGCCAGCAGTTCCCAACCTAAAAGGACAGGGAGCTCCTATAATTCACCCCTCCACTTT. This rearrangement joins TRBV27 to TRBJ1-6; 8 bases are shared with TRBD1. V lost 4 bases, J lost 0 bases, and 14 bases stayed unmatched. Germline assignment: CDR1 MNHEY and CDR2 SMNVEV (reference sequence). This CDR3 has 20 amino acids.

This sequence joins TRBV7-2 and TRBJ1-1; 10 bases fit TRBD1. The germline V gene encodes CDR1 SGHTA and CDR2 FQGNSA. CDR3 size: 15 residues. The V segment lost 4 bases and the J segment 8 bases; nucleotides outside the gene matches: 10. This chain's CDR3 is CASSSGQGDLAEAFF. The CDR3 DNA reads TGTGCCAGCAGCTCTGGACAGGGGGACCTGGCCGAAGCTTTCTTT.

The DNA for the CDR3 is TGTGCCAGCAGCGCCCGGACAGGGGAGAATTCACCCCTCCACTTT. This encodes CASSARTGENSPLHF. This chain uses TRBV9 with TRBJ1-6, with 9 nucleotides matching TRBD1. Germline trimming cut 3 bases from V and 7 bases from J; bases unmatched to any gene: 5. CDR1 and CDR2 from the germline V gene are SGDLS and YYNGEE. CDR3 size: 15 residues.

The gene calls are TRBV7-9 and TRBJ2-3, with 11 bases lining up with TRBD2. CDR1 is SEHNR and CDR2 is FQNEAQ in the germline V gene (reference sequence). V shed 0 bases, J shed 2 bases, and the junction held 4 bases outside the gene matches. This CDR3 spans 17 amino acids. CDR3 in amino acids: CASSLATSGATTDTQYF. The CDR3, as DNA: TGTGCCAGCAGCTTAGCGACTAGCGGGGCCACCACAGATACGCAGTATTTT.

This clone was counted once. This sequence joins TRBV11-2 and TRBJ2-5, with D perhaps matching TRBD2 (6 bases). The V end was cut by 3 bases, the J end by 5 bases, with 10 bases between. The length of the CDR3 is 13 residues. The germline V gene encodes CDR1 SGHAT and CDR2 FQNNGV. In DNA, the CDR3 is TGTGCCAGCAGCTTGTGGAGCGGGGAGACCCAGTACTTC. Amino acids: CASSLWSGETQYF.

V is TRBV9 and J is TRBJ1-2; 7 nucleotides line up with TRBD1. The CDR3 has 14 residues. Losses at the gene ends were 3 bases for V and 4 bases for J; bases not matched to a gene: 6. Germline CDR1 is SGDLS and CDR2 is YYNGEE. DNA for the CDR3: TGTGCCAGCAGCGGACAGGGTCCAGGCTATGGCTACACCTTC. As protein: CASSGQGPGYGYTF.

This rearrangement joins TRBV15 to TRBJ1-2; TRBD1 aligns across 10 bases. Germline lookup yields CDR1 LNHNV and CDR2 YYDKDF (reference sequence). After removal of 3 bases from V and 6 bases from J, the junction contained 10 bases not matched to a gene. The CDR3 extends over 16 amino acids. CDR3: CATSSQEGQGRHGYTF. The CDR3 DNA is TGTGCCACCAGCAGCCAAGAGGGACAGGGGAGACATGGCTACACCTTC.

The chain joins TRBV6-5 to TRBJ1-2; a possible D gene is TRBD1 (5 bases). The CDR3 spans 15 residues. Germline values: CDR1 MNHEY, CDR2 SVGAGI. Trimming left V 6 bases short and J 7 bases short, with 21 bases between. CDR3 protein: CASSDSWGGTTGYTF. DNA of the CDR3: TGTGCCAGCAGCGACTCTTGGGGGGGAACGACTGGCTACACCTTC.

The V and J genes are TRBV2 and TRBJ2-3, with a weak D call TRBD1 (6 bases). The ends were cut back, 2 bases at V and 2 bases at J, with 14 bases in the middle. The germline V gene has CDR1 SNHLY and CDR2 FYNNEI. The CDR3 loop spans 16 amino acids. The CDR3 is CASSERGSDFTDTQYF. CDR3 in DNA: TGTGCCAGCAGTGAAAGGGGGTCGGACTTCACAGATACGCAGTATTTT. Together with reference TRBV2 and TRBJ2-3, the CDR3 gives the full variable domain: EPEVTQTPSHQVTQMGQEVILRCVPISNHLYFYWYRQILGQKVEFLVSFYNNEISEKSEIFDDQFSVERPDGSNFTLKIRSTKLEDSAMYFCASSERGSDFTDTQYFGPGTRLTVL.

This rearrangement joins TRBV5-1 to TRBJ1-5; D call uncertain. V shed 0 bases and J shed 3 bases, with 10 bases lying between them. The CDR3 runs to 15 residues. Germline V gene data show CDR1 as SGHRS and CDR2 as YFSETQ. CDR3 residues: CASSLAGFDNQPQHF. The DNA for the CDR3 is TGCGCCAGCAGCTTGGCGGGGTTCGACAATCAGCCCCAGCATTTT.

This clone was seen a handful of times. V gene TRBV27 combines with J gene TRBJ1-1; D unresolved. Germline CDR1 reads MNHEY; CDR2 reads SMNVEV (reference sequence). V lost 4 bases and J lost 0, with 15 bases in between. The CDR3 sequence is 16 residues long. As DNA, the CDR3 is TGTGCCAGCAGTTCTGTCGCTATTATGTTGAACACTGAAGCTTTCTTT. Amino acid sequence: CASSSVAIMLNTEAFF.

This clone was seen a few times. The rearrangement uses TRBV15 and TRBJ1-1, with D maybe TRBD1 (5 bases). The V end lost 9 bases, the J end lost 1 base, and 15 bases lay between the germline ends. This CDR3 region has 14 residues. In germline, CDR1 is LNHNV, CDR2 YYDKDF (reference sequence). The CDR3, as DNA: TGTGCCACTCGGGAGGGGATGGGGAACACTGAAGCTTTCTTT. Encoded protein: CATREGMGNTEAFF. The variable domain in full, completed from reference TRBV15 and TRBJ1-1, reads DAMVIQNPRYQVTQFGKPVTLSCSQTLNHNVMYWYQQKSSQAPKLLFHYYDKDFNNEADTPDNFQSRRPNTSFCFLDIRSPGLGDTAMYLCATREGMGNTEAFFGQGTRLTVV.